Here is one TCR beta chain with its context. This CDR3 has 12 amino acids. Deletions cut 3 bases from V and 7 bases from J, with 9 bases between. Libraries for TCRalpha and TCRbeta carried sample barcodes and unique molecular identifiers via 5'RACE. TCRdb used MiXCR to reprocess the 5' RACE reads, holding one entry per CDR3 protein. The table lists more than 350,000 distinct CDR3 sequences, approximately 15% of them singletons, with around a fifth in the top ten. This entry comes from a study of T-cell memory formation after mild COVID-19. The sequencing input was PBMCs or a T cell subset sorted from them (not recorded which). This receptor was identified in a man aged 18-30 years who had mild COVID-19 (a few samples of this study predate the infection). Cell type and time point are not known. The rearrangement uses TRBV12-3 or TRBV12-4 and TRBJ1-1; D remains unclear. The CDR3 DNA reads TGTGCCAGCAGTTTTCGACCTGTTGAAGCTTTCTTT. This gives the protein CASSFRPVEAFF.